The 18 T cell receptor beta chains below were found in one sample sequenced in a study of blood T cell repertoires in COVID-19. Produced via immunoSEQ multiplex PCR; TCRdb's table is partial and in-frame only. The table shows roughly 250,000 clones, with 75% to 90% occurring only once. Specimen: PBMCs or T cells enriched from blood (not recorded which). The receptors come from a woman in her late teens or twenties who had recovered from COVID-19.

The chain combines TRBV5-8 with TRBJ2-1, with 9 bases lining up with TRBD1. The ends lost 2 bases at V and 9 bases at J; junction bases unmatched: 9. CDR1 and CDR2 (germline): SGHTS, YDEGEE. This CDR3 spans 15 amino acids. DNA of the CDR3: TGTGCCAGCAGCTTCGGACAGGGGCCTGACAGTGAGCAGTTCTTC. It yields the protein CASSFGQGPDSEQFF.

CDR3 sequence: CARLTGYEPREQFF. DNA for the CDR3: TGTGCCAGGCTAACAGGCTACGAGCCCCGTGAGCAGTTCTTC. This sequence joins TRBV21-1 and TRBJ2-1; the table assigns TRBD1, which was not confirmed against the DNA. TRBV21-1 is marked as a pseudogene. The CDR3 runs to 14 residues.

The chain combines TRBV10-1 with TRBJ1-3, with D unclear. The germline V gene encodes CDR1 WNHNN and CDR2 SYGVQD (reference sequence). Trimming cost V 5 bases and J 4 bases, with 12 bases left between them. This CDR3 has 14 residues. CDR3 DNA: TGCGCCAGCAGTCGTGCGAGGTCAGGAAACACCATATATTTT. Protein product: CASSRARSGNTIYF.

On this clone itself: Other DNA sequences in the same sample also yield this CDR3. This chain connects TRBV27 to TRBJ1-1; the D gene is possibly TRBD1 (5 bases). Between the trimmed V and J ends, which lost 5 bases and 2 bases, there was a span of 12 bases. Germline V CDR1 and CDR2: MNHEY, SMNVEV (reference sequence). CDR3 size: 14 residues. The CDR3 region has the DNA TGTGCCAGCAGTGTGGGGCAGCCAAACACTGAAGCTTTCTTT. Its protein is CASSVGQPNTEAFF.

The V gene is TRBV15, the J gene TRBJ1-5, with TRBD1 identical over 9 bases. The CDR3 totals 15 residues. With V trimmed by 1 base and J by 5 bases, 3 bases remained unmatched. Germline V gene sequence: CDR1 LNHNV, CDR2 YYDKDF (reference sequence). This CDR3 reads CATSRGTGGDQPQHF. CDR3 nucleotide sequence: TGTGCCACCAGCAGAGGAACAGGGGGCGATCAGCCCCAGCATTTT.

V and J are TRBV30 and TRBJ2-5; D may be TRBD1 (6 bases). V gave up 4 bases and J gave up 3 bases, with 15 bases separating them. Germline loops: CDR1 GTSNPN, CDR2 SVGIG (reference sequence). The CDR3 extends over 14 amino acids. DNA for the CDR3: TGTGCCTGGACTGAAAGGGGGTCAGAAGAGACCCAGTACTTC. Residues: CAWTERGSEETQYF.

This sequence joins TRBV19 and TRBJ1-5, with D possibly being TRBD1 (5 bases). This CDR3 is 16 amino acids long. Between the trimmed V and J ends, which lost 3 bases and 1 base, there was a span of 13 bases. Germline V gene data show CDR1 as LNHDA and CDR2 as SQIVND (reference sequence). The CDR3 loop is CASSILGRASNQPQHF. The DNA for the CDR3 is TGTGCCAGTAGTATTTTGGGCAGGGCCAGCAATCAGCCCCAGCATTTT.

V is TRBV30 and J is TRBJ1-2; TRBD1 aligns across 8 bases. Germline V gene data show CDR1 as GTSNPN and CDR2 as SVGIG (reference sequence). The V and J ends lost 2 bases and 7 bases, in that order; junction bases with no gene match: 12. This CDR3 comprises 15 residues. The CDR3 DNA reads as TGTGCCTGGAGTCCTATCTCCGGGACAGGTGGTGGCTACACCTTC. It codes for CAWSPISGTGGGYTF.

The chain has TRBV27 and TRBJ1-1, with D possibly TRBD1 on 5 matching bases. V lost 6 bases and J lost 5, with 19 bases in between. Germline loops: CDR1 MNHEY, CDR2 SMNVEV (reference sequence). The CDR3 spans 15 residues. In DNA, the CDR3 is TGTGCCAGCAGACTAGGCGGGACCCGGGGAACTGAAGCTTTCTTT. Its protein product is CASRLGGTRGTEAFF.

V gene TRBV12-5 combines with J gene TRBJ2-3, with D possibly being TRBD1 (6 bases). The CDR3 length is 13 residues. Trimming took 8 bases from V and 2 from J, leaving 11 bases between them. Looked up from germline, CDR1 is LGHNT and CDR2 is FRNRAP. As DNA, the CDR3 is TGTGCTAGTCAGCCAGGGGCCACAGATACGCAGTATTTT. Its protein is CASQPGATDTQYF.

This chain links TRBV28 with TRBJ2-1, with 8 bases matching TRBD2. Germline CDR1 MDHEN, CDR2 SYDVKM. The CDR3 is made up of 16 amino acids. Losses at the gene ends were 6 bases for V and 6 bases for J; bases not matched to a gene: 13. The CDR3, as DNA: TGTGCCAGCAGCTCCCCAGCGGGGGCAAGGTTCAATGAGCAGTTCTTC. It codes for CASSSPAGARFNEQFF.

The chain links TRBV24-1 to TRBJ2-2; no firm D call. V lost 3 bases to trimming and J lost 3 bases, with 10 bases between them. CDR3 size: 15 residues. Germline lookup yields CDR1 KGHDR and CDR2 SFDVKD. The CDR3 loop reads CATSDRWSDTGELFF. The CDR3 bases are TGTGCCACCAGTGATCGGTGGTCGGACACCGGGGAGCTGTTTTTT.

The CDR3 DNA reads TGTGCCAGCAGTGACGACAGGAACTATGGCTACACCTTC. It encodes CASSDDRNYGYTF. The chain carries TRBV2 and TRBJ1-2; D might be TRBD1 (6 bases). The germline V gene has CDR1 SNHLY and CDR2 FYNNEI. V was clipped by 3 bases and J by 2 bases, with 7 bases between them. This CDR3 is 13 amino acids long.

The CDR3 DNA reads as TGTGCCAGCAGCCAATCGATATCAGGGGCTCAGCCCCAGCATTTT. Its translation is CASSQSISGAQPQHF. V usage is TRBV16 and J usage is TRBJ1-5, with a weak D call TRBD1 (6 bases). V lost 0 bases to trimming and J lost 6 bases, with 12 bases between them. The length of the CDR3 is 15 residues. Germline assignment: CDR1 KGHSY and CDR2 FQNENV.

This chain connects TRBV28 to TRBJ1-1; the D is unclear. Trimming cost V 10 bases and J 6 bases, with 12 bases left between them. The CDR3 has 11 amino acids. In germline, CDR1 is MDHEN, CDR2 SYDVKM. CDR3 sequence reads: CATNGISEAFF. DNA of the CDR3: TGTGCCACCAACGGGATCTCTGAAGCTTTCTTT.

This chain joins TRBV12-3 or TRBV12-4 and TRBJ1-1; tentative D call: TRBD1 (6 bases). Trimming left V 8 bases short and J 0 bases short, with 10 bases between. This CDR3 has 13 residues. The CDR3 DNA reads as TGTGCCAGCTGCTCAGGGGTGAACACTGAAGCTTTCTTT. This sequence encodes CASCSGVNTEAFF.

The chain links TRBV4-1 to TRBJ2-5; 9 bases align to TRBD1. V shed 4 bases and J 3 bases; nucleotides not matched to a gene: 3. Per the germline V gene, CDR1 is MGHRA and CDR2 is YSYEKL. The CDR3 loop spans 14 amino acids. The CDR3 DNA reads as TGCGCCAGCAGCCCCCGGACAGGGGAAGAGACCCAGTACTTC. It yields the protein CASSPRTGEETQYF.

The chain carries TRBV28 and TRBJ1-5; no clear D. The V end lost 5 bases, the J end lost 3 bases, and 11 bases lay between the germline ends. The CDR3 loop spans 14 amino acids. CDR1 and CDR2 from the germline V gene are MDHEN and SYDVKM. For the CDR3, the DNA is TGTGCCAGCAGTCGCGGGAAAGACAATCAGCCCCAGCATTTT. This encodes CASSRGKDNQPQHF.